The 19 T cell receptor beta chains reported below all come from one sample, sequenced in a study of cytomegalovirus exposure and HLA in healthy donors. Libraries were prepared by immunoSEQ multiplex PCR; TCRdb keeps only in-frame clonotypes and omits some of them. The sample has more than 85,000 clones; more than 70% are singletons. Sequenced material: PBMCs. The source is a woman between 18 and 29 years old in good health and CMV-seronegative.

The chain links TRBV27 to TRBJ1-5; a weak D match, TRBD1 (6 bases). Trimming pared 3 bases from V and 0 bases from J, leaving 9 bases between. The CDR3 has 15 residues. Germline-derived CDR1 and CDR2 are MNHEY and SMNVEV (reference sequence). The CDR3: CASSFGGGSNQPQHF. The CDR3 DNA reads TGTGCCAGCAGTTTTGGGGGCGGTAGCAATCAGCCCCAGCATTTT.

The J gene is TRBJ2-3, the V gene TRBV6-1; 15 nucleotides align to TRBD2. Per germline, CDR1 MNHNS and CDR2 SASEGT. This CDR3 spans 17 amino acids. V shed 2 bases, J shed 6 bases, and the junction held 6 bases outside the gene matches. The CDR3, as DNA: TGTGCCAGCAGTGAAACGGGACTAGCGGGGGGCAGGGATACGCAGTATTTT. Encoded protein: CASSETGLAGGRDTQYF.

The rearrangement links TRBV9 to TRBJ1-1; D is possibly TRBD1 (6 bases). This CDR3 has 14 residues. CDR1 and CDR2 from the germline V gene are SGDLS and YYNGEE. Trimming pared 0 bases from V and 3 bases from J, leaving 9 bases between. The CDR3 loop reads CASSVDAGDTEAFF. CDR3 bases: TGTGCCAGCAGCGTAGACGCAGGGGACACTGAAGCTTTCTTT.

The CDR3 DNA follows: TGTGCCAGCAGCCGAGGGGCTGGGGGGAACAATGAGCAGTTCTTC. Amino acids: CASSRGAGGNNEQFF. The chain has TRBV11-3 and TRBJ2-1; tentatively, D is TRBD2 (6 bases). Trimming removed 5 bases at V and 5 bases at J, with 16 bases between. The CDR3 contains 15 residues. Germline loops: CDR1 SGHNT, CDR2 YENEEA.

In DNA form, the CDR3 reads TGCAGCGGGGGACAGGGGCGCAATCAGCCCCAGCATTTT. Its protein product is CSGGQGRNQPQHF. V is TRBV29-1 and J is TRBJ1-5; 10 bases match TRBD1. The CDR3 sequence is 13 residues long. Looked up from germline, CDR1 is SQVTM and CDR2 is ANQGSEA. Trimming at V came to 7 bases and at J to 2 bases, leaving 2 bases not matched to a gene.

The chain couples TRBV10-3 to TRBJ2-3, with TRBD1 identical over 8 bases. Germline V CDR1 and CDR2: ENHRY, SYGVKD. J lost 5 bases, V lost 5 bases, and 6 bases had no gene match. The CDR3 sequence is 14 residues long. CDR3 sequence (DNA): TGTGCCATCAGTCAGGGGGCTGTAGAAGATACGCAGTATTTT. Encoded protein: CAISQGAVEDTQYF.

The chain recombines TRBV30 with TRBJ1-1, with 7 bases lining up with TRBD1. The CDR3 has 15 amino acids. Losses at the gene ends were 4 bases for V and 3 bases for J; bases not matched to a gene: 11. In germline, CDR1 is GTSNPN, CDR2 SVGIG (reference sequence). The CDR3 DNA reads TGTGCCTGGACCCAAGGTAGGGGGCGGGACACTGAAGCTTTCTTT. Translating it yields CAWTQGRGRDTEAFF.

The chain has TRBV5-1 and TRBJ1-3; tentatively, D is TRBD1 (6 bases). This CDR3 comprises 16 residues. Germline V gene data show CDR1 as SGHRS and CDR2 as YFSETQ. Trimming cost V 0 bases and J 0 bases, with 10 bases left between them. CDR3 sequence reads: CASSLDGGHSGNTIYF. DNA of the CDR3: TGCGCCAGCAGCTTGGACGGGGGGCACTCTGGAAACACCATATATTTT.

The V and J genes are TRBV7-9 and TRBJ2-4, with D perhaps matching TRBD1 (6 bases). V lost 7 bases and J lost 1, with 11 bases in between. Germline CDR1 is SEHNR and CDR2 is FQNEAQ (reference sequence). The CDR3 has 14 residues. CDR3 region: CASNDRGAKNIQYF. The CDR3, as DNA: TGTGCCAGCAATGATAGGGGGGCCAAAAACATTCAGTACTTC. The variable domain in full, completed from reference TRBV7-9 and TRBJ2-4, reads DTGVSQNPRHKITKRGQNVTFRCDPISEHNRLYWYRQTLGQGPEFLTYFQNEAQLEKSRLLSDRFSAERPKGSFSTLEIQRTEQGDSAMYLCASNDRGAKNIQYFGAGTRLSVL.

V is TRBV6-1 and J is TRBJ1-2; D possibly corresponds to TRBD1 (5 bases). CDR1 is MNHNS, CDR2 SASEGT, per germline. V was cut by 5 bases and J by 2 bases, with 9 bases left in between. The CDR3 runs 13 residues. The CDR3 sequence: CASSSTENYGYTF. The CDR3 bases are TGTGCCAGCAGTTCGACAGAGAACTATGGCTACACCTTC.

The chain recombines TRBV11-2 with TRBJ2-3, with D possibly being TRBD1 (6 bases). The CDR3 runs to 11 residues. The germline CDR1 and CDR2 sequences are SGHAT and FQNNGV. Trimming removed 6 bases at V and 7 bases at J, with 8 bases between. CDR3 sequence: CASRTGNTQYF. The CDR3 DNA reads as TGTGCCAGCAGGACAGGCAATACGCAGTATTTT. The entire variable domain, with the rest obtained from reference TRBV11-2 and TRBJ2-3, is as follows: EAGVAQSPRYKIIEKRQSVAFWCNPISGHATLYWYQQILGQGPKLLIQFQNNGVVDDSQLPKDRFSAERLKGVDSTLKIQPAKLEDSAVYLCASRTGNTQYFGPGTRLTVL.

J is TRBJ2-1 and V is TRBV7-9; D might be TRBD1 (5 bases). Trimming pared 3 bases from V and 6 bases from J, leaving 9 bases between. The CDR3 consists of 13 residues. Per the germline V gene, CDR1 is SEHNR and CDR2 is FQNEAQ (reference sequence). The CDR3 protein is CASSLDQGNEQFF. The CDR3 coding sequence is TGTGCCAGCAGCTTGGACCAGGGCAATGAGCAGTTCTTC.

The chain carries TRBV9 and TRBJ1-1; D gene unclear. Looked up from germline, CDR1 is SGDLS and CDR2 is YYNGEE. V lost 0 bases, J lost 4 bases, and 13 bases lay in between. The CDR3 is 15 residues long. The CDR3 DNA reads TGTGCCAGCAGCGTAGGTTTGGGAGGAGGCACTGAAGCTTTCTTT. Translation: CASSVGLGGGTEAFF. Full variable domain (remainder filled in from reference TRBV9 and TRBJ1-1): DSGVTQTPKHLITATGQRVTLRCSPRSGDLSVYWYQQSLDQGLQFLIQYYNGEERAKGNILERFSAQQFPDLHSELNLSSLELGDSALYFCASSVGLGGGTEAFFGQGTRLTVV.

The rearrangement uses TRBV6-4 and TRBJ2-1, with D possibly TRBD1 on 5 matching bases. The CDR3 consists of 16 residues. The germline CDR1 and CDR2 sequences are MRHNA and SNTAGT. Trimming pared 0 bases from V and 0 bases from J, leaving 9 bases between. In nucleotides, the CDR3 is TGTGCCAGCAGTGACTCATACAGGAGCTCCTACAATGAGCAGTTCTTC. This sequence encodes CASSDSYRSSYNEQFF.

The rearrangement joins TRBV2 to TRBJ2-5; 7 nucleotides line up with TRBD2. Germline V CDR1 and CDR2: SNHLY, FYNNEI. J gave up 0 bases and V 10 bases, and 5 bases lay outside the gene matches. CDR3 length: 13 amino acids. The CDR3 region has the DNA TGTGCCACCCTGAGCGGGGACCAAGAGACCCAGTACTTC. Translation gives CATLSGDQETQYF.

The DNA of the CDR3 is TGTGCCAGCAGCCCGGGACAGGGGGCTAACTATGGCTACACCTTC. Translated, it gives CASSPGQGANYGYTF. The V gene is TRBV7-3, the J gene TRBJ1-2; 11 bases align to TRBD1. After removal of 5 bases from V and 0 bases from J, the junction contained 2 bases not matched to a gene. The CDR3 is 15 amino acids. Per germline, CDR1 SGHTA and CDR2 FQGTGA.

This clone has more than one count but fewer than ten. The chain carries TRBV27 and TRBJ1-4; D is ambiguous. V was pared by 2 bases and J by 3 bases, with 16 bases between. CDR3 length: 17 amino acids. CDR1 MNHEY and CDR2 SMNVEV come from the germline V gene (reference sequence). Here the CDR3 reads CASSLPRRVPSNEKLFF. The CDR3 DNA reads TGTGCCAGCAGTTTACCGCGCCGGGTACCCTCTAATGAAAAACTGTTTTTT.

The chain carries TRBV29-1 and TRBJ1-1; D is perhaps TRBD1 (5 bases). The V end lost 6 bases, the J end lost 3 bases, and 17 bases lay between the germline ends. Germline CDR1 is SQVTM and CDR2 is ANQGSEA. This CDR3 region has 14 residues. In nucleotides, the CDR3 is TGCAGCGTGGTGCAGGGAGGCCAGGACACTGAAGCTTTCTTT. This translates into CSVVQGGQDTEAFF. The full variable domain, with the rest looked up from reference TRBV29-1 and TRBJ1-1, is SAVISQKPSRDICQRGTSLTIQCQVDSQVTMMFWYRQQPGQSLTLIATANQGSEATYESGFVIDKFPISRPNLTFSTLTVSNMSPEDSSIYLCSVVQGGQDTEAFFGQGTRLTVV.

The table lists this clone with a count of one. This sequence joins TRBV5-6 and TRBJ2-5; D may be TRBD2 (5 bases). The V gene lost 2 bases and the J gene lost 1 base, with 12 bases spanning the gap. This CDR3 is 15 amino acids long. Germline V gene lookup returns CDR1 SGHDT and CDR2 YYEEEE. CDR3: CASSLSASGQETQYF. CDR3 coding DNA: TGTGCCAGCAGCTTATCAGCCAGCGGCCAAGAGACCCAGTACTTC.